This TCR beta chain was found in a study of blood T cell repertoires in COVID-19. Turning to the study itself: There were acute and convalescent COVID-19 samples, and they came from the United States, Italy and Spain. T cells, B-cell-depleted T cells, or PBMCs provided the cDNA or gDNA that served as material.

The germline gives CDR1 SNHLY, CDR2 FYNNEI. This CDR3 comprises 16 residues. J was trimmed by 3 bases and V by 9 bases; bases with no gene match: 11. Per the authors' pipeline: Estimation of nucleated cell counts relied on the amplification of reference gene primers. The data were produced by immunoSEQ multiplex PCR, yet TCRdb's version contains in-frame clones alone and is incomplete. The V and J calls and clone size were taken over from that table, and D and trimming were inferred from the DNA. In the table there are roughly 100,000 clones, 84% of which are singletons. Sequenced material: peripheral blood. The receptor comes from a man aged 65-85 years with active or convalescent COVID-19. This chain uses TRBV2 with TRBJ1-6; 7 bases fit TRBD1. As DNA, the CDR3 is TGTGCCAGTCTTGGACGGGACAGAAACTATAATTCACCCCTCCACTTT. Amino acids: CASLGRDRNYNSPLHF. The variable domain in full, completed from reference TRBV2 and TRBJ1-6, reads EPEVTQTPSHQVTQMGQEVILRCVPISNHLYFYWYRQILGQKVEFLVSFYNNEISEKSEIFDDQFSVERPDGSNFTLKIRSTKLEDSAMYFCASLGRDRNYNSPLHFGNGTRLTVT.